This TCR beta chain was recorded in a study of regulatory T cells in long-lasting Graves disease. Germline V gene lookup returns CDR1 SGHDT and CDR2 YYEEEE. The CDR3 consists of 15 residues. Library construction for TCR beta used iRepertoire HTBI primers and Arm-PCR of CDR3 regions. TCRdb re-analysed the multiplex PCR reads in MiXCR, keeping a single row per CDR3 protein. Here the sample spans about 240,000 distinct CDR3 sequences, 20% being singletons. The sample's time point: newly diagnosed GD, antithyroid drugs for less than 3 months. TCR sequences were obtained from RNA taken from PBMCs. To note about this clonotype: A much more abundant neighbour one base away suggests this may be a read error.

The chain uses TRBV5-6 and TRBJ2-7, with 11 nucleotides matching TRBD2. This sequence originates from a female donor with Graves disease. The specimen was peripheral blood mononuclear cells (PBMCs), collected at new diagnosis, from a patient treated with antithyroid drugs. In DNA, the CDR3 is TGTGTCAGCAGCGCGGGACTAGCGGCCGCCTACGAGCAGTACTTC. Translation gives CVSSAGLAAAYEQYF.